These 24 T cell receptor beta chains were sequenced from one sample in a study of T cell repertoires in cytomegalovirus infection (dated by TCRdb to between 2018 and 2021). These receptors' targets are unknown. Sequencing used an Illumina HiSeq 1500. The public sequencing data were trimmed at Q25 with fastp and processed into clonotypes with MiXCR by TCRdb, which kept only in-frame beta chains. Under each unique CDR3 protein, matching rows form one entry showing the most common genes and DNA. This sample holds roughly 860,000 distinct CDR3 sequences; approximately 30% were observed only once. Over 10% of the sample is in the top ten clones. This specimen's treatment or condition label, per the study, means: in vitro stimulation with specific CMV peptide epitopes to enrich CMV-specific T cells. The source material was cultured CD8+ T cells from PBMCs, sampled from culture after CMV antigen stimulation. Receptors were obtained from a human donor in good health (CMV status not recorded). Some clones in this sample may be carry-over from other donors' samples.

CDR3 bases: TGTGCCAGCAGCGAGGGACAGACCTCCTACAATGAGCAGTTCTTC. It yields the protein CASSEGQTSYNEQFF. The J gene is TRBJ2-1, the V gene TRBV5-8, with TRBD1 matching 7 bases. CDR1 and CDR2 (germline): SGHTS, YDEGEE. The CDR3 covers 15 residues. V was clipped by 4 bases and J by 0 bases; unmatched bases: 4.

This clonotype was observed a single time. The V call is TRBV7-6, the J call TRBJ1-1, with a tentative D call TRBD1 (5 bases). The CDR3 covers 13 residues. V lost 4 bases to trimming and J lost 7 bases, with 13 bases between them. CDR1 and CDR2 (germline): SGHVS, FNYEAQ. CDR3: CASSSGGQGEAFF. The CDR3 DNA is TGTGCCAGCAGCTCGGGGGGTCAGGGTGAAGCTTTCTTT. Variable domain in full (rest from reference TRBV7-6 and TRBJ1-1): GAGVSQSPRYKVTKRGQDVALRCDPISGHVSLYWYRQALGQGPEFLTYFNYEAQQDKSGLPNDRFSAERPEGSISTLTIQRTEQRDSAMYRCASSSGGQGEAFFGQGTRLTVV.

The rearrangement joins TRBV6-4 to TRBJ2-5, with TRBD1 identical over 8 bases. The V gene end was trimmed by 9 bases and the J gene end by 2 bases; junction bases not matched to a gene: 17. Germline loops: CDR1 MRHNA, CDR2 SNTAGT. The CDR3 runs 17 residues. As DNA, the CDR3 is TGTGCCAGGACCCCGGACAGGGCAGGGTTGGCGCAAGAGACCCAGTACTTC. As protein: CARTPDRAGLAQETQYF.

The rearrangement links TRBV7-6 to TRBJ2-5, with a weak D call TRBD2 (6 bases). Trimming shortened V by 4 bases and J by 2 bases, and 11 bases separated the two germline ends. Germline CDR1 SGHVS, CDR2 FNYEAQ. The CDR3 contains 14 residues. The CDR3 loop is CASSSGGEQETQYF. The CDR3 coding sequence is TGTGCCAGCAGCTCCGGAGGGGAGCAAGAGACCCAGTACTTC.

This clonotype was seen only a few times. V usage is TRBV6-5 and J usage is TRBJ2-1, with D unresolved. The CDR3 covers 13 residues. Looked up from germline, CDR1 is MNHEY and CDR2 is SVGAGI. The V and J ends lost 7 bases and 0 bases respectively, with 7 bases between them. CDR3 region: CASTRSSYNEQFF. CDR3 nucleotide sequence: TGTGCCAGCACCCGGAGCTCCTACAATGAGCAGTTCTTC.

This clonotype was counted a few times. The genes are TRBV19 and TRBJ2-1; no definite D call. This CDR3 has 15 residues. Germline CDR1 is LNHDA and CDR2 is SQIVND (reference sequence). The V end lost 5 bases, the J end lost 4 bases, and 15 bases lay between the germline ends. The CDR3 is CASSRARAVYNEQFF. DNA for the CDR3: TGTGCCAGTAGTCGGGCTAGGGCGGTTTACAATGAGCAGTTCTTC.

The table lists this clonotype with many counts. This chain connects TRBV11-2 to TRBJ2-3, with 9 bases that match TRBD2. The germline gives CDR1 SGHAT, CDR2 FQNNGV. CDR3 length equals 16 residues. V dropped 5 bases and J dropped 4; count of bases not matched to a gene: 10. Written as DNA, the CDR3 is TGTGCCAGCAGCCGGTGGAATAGCGGGGGCTCAGATACGCAGTATTTT. It encodes CASSRWNSGGSDTQYF.

This clonotype came up a few times. This rearrangement joins TRBV7-9 to TRBJ2-7, with 8 bases identical to TRBD2. V lost 4 bases to trimming and J lost 3 bases; unmatched junction nucleotides: 8. The CDR3 sequence is 15 residues long. Looked up from germline, CDR1 is SEHNR and CDR2 is FQNEAQ (reference sequence). The CDR3 DNA is TGTGCCAGCAGCTCGGCACAGCGGGGGATCTACGAGCAGTACTTC. It is translated as CASSSAQRGIYEQYF. Together with reference TRBV7-9 and TRBJ2-7, the CDR3 gives the full variable domain: DTGVSQNPRHKITKRGQNVTFRCDPISEHNRLYWYRQTLGQGPEFLTYFQNEAQLEKSRLLSDRFSAERPKGSFSTLEIQRTEQGDSAMYLCASSSAQRGIYEQYFGPGTRLTVT.

V gene TRBV29-1 combines with J gene TRBJ2-1; TRBD1 might be the D (6 bases). The CDR3 is 11 amino acids. V lost 5 bases and J lost 8, with 10 bases in between. The germline gives CDR1 SQVTM, CDR2 ANQGSEA. Written as DNA, the CDR3 is TGCAGCGTTATGGGGGCCTATGAGCAGTTCTTC. Amino acid sequence: CSVMGAYEQFF.

This clonotype was detected ten times or more. The chain carries TRBV7-2 and TRBJ2-5; 7 positions match TRBD1. CDR1 is SGHTA, CDR2 FQGNSA, per germline. The CDR3 contains 15 residues. The junction had 7 bases not matched to a gene; V was cut back by 1 base and J by 5 bases. The CDR3 is CASSLEAGGAETQYF. CDR3 coding DNA: TGTGCCAGCAGCTTAGAAGCAGGGGGAGCGGAGACCCAGTACTTC.

The sample holds many counts of this clonotype. Its ends do not fully match the called genes, so a read error is possible. The V gene is TRBV7-7, the J gene TRBJ2-5, with D unclear. Germline V CDR1 and CDR2: SSHAT, FNYEAQ (reference sequence). This CDR3 spans 13 amino acids. In DNA form, the CDR3 reads TGTGCTAGCAGCACTGAGTACCAAGAGACCCAGTACTTC. Its translation: CASSTEYQETQYF.

The chain couples TRBV20-1 to TRBJ2-1; 10 bases agree with TRBD2. The CDR3 has 14 amino acids. The germline gives CDR1 DFQATT, CDR2 SNEGSKA (reference sequence). The junction had 6 bases not matched to a gene; V was cut back by 3 bases and J by 7 bases. DNA of the CDR3: TGCAGTGCTAGGCAGCGGGGGGGCAAAAATGAGCAGTTCTTC. Its translation is CSARQRGGKNEQFF.

This clonotype was counted between two and nine times. This sequence joins TRBV7-9 and TRBJ1-3, with unresolved D. Germline CDR1 reads SEHNR; CDR2 reads FQNEAQ (reference sequence). V lost 6 bases and J lost 2, with 11 bases in between. CDR3 length equals 14 residues. DNA for the CDR3: TGTGCCAGCAGAAATAGGGAGCCTGGAAACACCATATATTTT. This sequence encodes CASRNREPGNTIYF.

The chain carries TRBV19 and TRBJ2-1; 10 bases map to TRBD2. This CDR3 has 13 amino acids. Germline V CDR1 and CDR2: LNHDA, SQIVND (reference sequence). Trimming at V came to 5 bases and at J to 7 bases, leaving 2 bases not matched to a gene. CDR3 coding DNA: TGTGCCAGTAGTCGAGCGGGAGGGAATGAGCAGTTCTTC. This sequence encodes CASSRAGGNEQFF.

This clonotype was observed a few times. This chain joins TRBV7-9 and TRBJ2-5; D is perhaps TRBD1 (5 bases). Per the germline V gene, CDR1 is SEHNR and CDR2 is FQNEAQ (reference sequence). The CDR3 is made up of 14 amino acids. Trimming removed 5 bases at V and 3 bases at J, with 13 bases between. CDR3 in amino acids: CASSERDREETQYF. As DNA, the CDR3 is TGTGCCAGCAGCGAACGAGACAGAGAAGAGACCCAGTACTTC.

This clonotype was seen repeatedly, ten times or more. V gene TRBV7-2 combines with J gene TRBJ2-5; unclear D gene. The germline V gene has CDR1 SGHTA and CDR2 FQGNSA. The CDR3 contains 14 residues. V was clipped by 2 bases and J by 4 bases, with 11 bases between them. DNA for the CDR3: TGTGCCAGCAGCTTAAAAGGGTCACGAGAGACCCAGTACTTC. Protein sequence: CASSLKGSRETQYF.

This clonotype was detected only a few times. The chain combines TRBV7-9 with TRBJ2-7; D not certain. The CDR3 runs to 14 residues. Trimming left V 6 bases short and J 3 bases short, with 15 bases between. From germline, CDR1 is SEHNR and CDR2 FQNEAQ (reference sequence). This CDR3 reads CASSPPGRDYEQYV. The CDR3, as DNA: TGTGCCAGCAGTCCTCCCGGGCGAGACTACGAGCAGTACGTC.

The sample holds a few counts of this clonotype. The chain couples TRBV24-1 to TRBJ2-3, with TRBD1 as a possible D gene (6 bases). V was clipped by 4 bases and J by 0 bases, with 13 bases between them. The germline V gene has CDR1 KGHDR and CDR2 SFDVKD. The CDR3 consists of 16 residues. This CDR3 reads CATSDPTGASTDTQYF. The CDR3 DNA reads TGTGCCACCAGTGACCCGACAGGAGCTAGCACAGATACGCAGTATTTT.

This rearrangement joins TRBV5-4 to TRBJ1-5; D not resolved. The V and J ends lost 1 base and 6 bases respectively, with 17 bases between them. Germline lookup yields CDR1 SGHNT and CDR2 YYREEE (reference sequence). The CDR3 runs 16 residues. Written as DNA, the CDR3 is TGTGCCAGCAGCTTGTTCCAGATGGGAAACACTCAGCCCCAGCATTTT. This encodes CASSLFQMGNTQPQHF. Complete variable domain (other parts from reference TRBV5-4 and TRBJ1-5): ETGVTQSPTHLIKTRGQQVTLRCSSQSGHNTVSWYQQALGQGPQFIFQYYREEENGRGNFPPRFSGLQFPNYSSELNVNALELDDSALYLCASSLFQMGNTQPQHFGDGTRLSIL.

The chain combines TRBV12-3 or TRBV12-4 with TRBJ2-1; D remains unclear. The length of the CDR3 is 15 residues. V dropped 7 bases and J dropped 6 bases, with 19 bases sitting between them. The CDR3 spells CASNSGSAERNEQFF. As DNA, the CDR3 is TGTGCCAGCAACTCCGGGTCGGCCGAGCGCAATGAGCAGTTCTTC.

The table lists this clonotype with a few counts. V is TRBV27 and J is TRBJ2-5; TRBD2 agrees at 7 bases. V gave up 6 bases and J gave up 4 bases; unmatched junction bases: 8. This CDR3 is built from 14 residues. Germline loops: CDR1 MNHEY, CDR2 SMNVEV (reference sequence). The CDR3 coding sequence is TGTGCCAGCAGAATCCGGGGGGAAAGAGAGACCCAGTACTTC. Translating gives CASRIRGERETQYF.

There are a few counts of this clonotype. V is TRBV27 and J is TRBJ2-3; 9 nucleotides match TRBD2. Germline lookup yields CDR1 MNHEY and CDR2 SMNVEV (reference sequence). The CDR3 covers 18 residues. J gave up 1 base and V 5 bases, and 13 bases lay outside the gene matches. The CDR3 reads CASSDLGTSYSGTDTQYF. The CDR3 nucleotides read TGTGCCAGCAGTGACCTCGGGACTAGCTATTCTGGCACAGATACGCAGTATTTT.

The chain combines TRBV6-5 with TRBJ1-2; 8 bases are shared with TRBD1. Germline loops: CDR1 MNHEY, CDR2 SVGAGI. After removal of 4 bases from V and 4 bases from J, the junction contained 8 bases not matched to a gene. There are 15 residues in the CDR3. The CDR3 DNA is TGTGCCAGCAGTTTATCCGGGACAGGCAGCTATGGCTACACCTTC. The encoded protein is CASSLSGTGSYGYTF.

V usage is TRBV4-3 and J usage is TRBJ1-1; D is undetermined. The germline V and J ends were trimmed by 4 bases and 1 base, with 10 bases remaining between them. CDR3 size: 14 residues. Germline CDR1 reads LGHNA; CDR2 reads YSLEER. The CDR3 coding sequence is TGCGCCAGCAGCCCCTCAATAGCGAACACTGAAGCTTTCTTT. Its translation: CASSPSIANTEAFF.